The present T cell receptor beta chain was sequenced within a study of vaccination and CD4 T cells after COVID-19. At the level of the study: The authors used overlapping spike peptides from SARS-CoV-2, HCoV-NL63, HCoV-OC43 and HCoV-229E to stimulate cells. Study findings and constraints: Apart from involving relatively few convalescent patients, the work omitted early post-infection timepoints.

The Oncomine TCR Beta short-read assay was applied to DNA of cultured CD4+ T cells. Cultures of CD4+ T cells served as the source for extracting genomic DNA. TCRdb reanalysed the PCR reads using MiXCR and keeps one entry per CDR3 protein. The data hold about 5,600 distinct CDR3 sequences, with around two fifths observed a single time. Indicated treatment: roughly 10-day PBMC culture with coronavirus spike peptide pools or control peptides (ViraFEST assay). With respect to this clonotype: The antigen is not known.

This TCR came from a human donor who had recovered from COVID-19. Sequencing was carried out using CD4+ T cells from blood, cultured in vitro.

CDR3 amino acids: CSAEGQGGTEAFF. The DNA of the CDR3 is TGCAGTGCTGAGGGACAGGGGGGCACTGAAGCTTTCTTT. This rearrangement joins TRBV20-1 to TRBJ1-1; TRBD1 matches 11 bases. The CDR3 spans 13 residues. Trimming at V came to 5 bases and at J to 4 bases, leaving 3 bases not matched to a gene. Germline lookup yields CDR1 DFQATT and CDR2 SNEGSKA (reference sequence).